This T cell receptor beta chain emerged from a study of T cells in Graves' hyperthyroidism and ophthalmopathy. It was RNA transcripts that yielded the amplified TCR beta CDR3 regions. TCR CDR3 regions were first amplified by RT-PCR with HTBI primers. TCRdb passed the multiplex PCR reads through MiXCR, listing each CDR3 protein once. The sample includes 250,000 or so distinct CDR3 sequences, roughly 15% of them seen just once. This clonotype was seen at least ten times. V was cut by 3 bases and J by 4 bases, with 16 bases left in between. Germline loops: CDR1 MNHNS, CDR2 SASEGT. This CDR3 is 15 amino acids long.

This clonotype originated in a woman aged 50 to 65 with Graves' hyperthyroidism that later progressed to Graves' ophthalmopathy. V gene TRBV6-1 combines with J gene TRBJ2-7; D might be TRBD2 (6 bases). The source material was blood. CDR3 in amino acids: CASSDVPGLGYEQYF. For the CDR3, the DNA is TGTGCCAGCAGTGACGTCCCGGGACTCGGATACGAGCAGTACTTC.